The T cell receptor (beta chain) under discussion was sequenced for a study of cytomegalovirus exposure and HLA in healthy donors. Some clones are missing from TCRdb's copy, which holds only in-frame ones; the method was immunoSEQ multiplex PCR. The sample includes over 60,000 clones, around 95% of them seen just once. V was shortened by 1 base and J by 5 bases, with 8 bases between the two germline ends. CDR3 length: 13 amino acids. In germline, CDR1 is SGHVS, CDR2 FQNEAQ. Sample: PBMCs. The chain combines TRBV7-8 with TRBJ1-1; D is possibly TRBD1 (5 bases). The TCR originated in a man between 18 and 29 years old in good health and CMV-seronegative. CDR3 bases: TGTGCCAGCAGCTTAGGGGGCACAACTGAAGCTTTCTTT. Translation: CASSLGGTTEAFF. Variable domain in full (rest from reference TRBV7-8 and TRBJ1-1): GAGVSQSPRYKVAKRGQDVALRCDPISGHVSLFWYQQALGQGPEFLTYFQNEAQLDKSGLPSDRFFAERPEGSVSTLKIQRTQQEDSAVYLCASSLGGTTEAFFGQGTRLTVV.